This entry describes one TCR delta chain. Its antigen is still unknown. TCRdb re-processed the PCR reads via CATT. The table includes around 6,000 delta-chain clones, more than 35% detected once. This sample was taken from a study of human gamma delta and Vdelta1 T cells. Study conclusions and caveats: Delta One T cells were reportedly polyclonal and broadly cytotoxic against acute myeloid leukemia.

CDR3 length: 18 amino acids. Trimming removed 3 bases at V and 0 bases at J, with 20 bases between. Germline lookup yields CDR1 TSWWSYY and CDR2 QGS. The chain joins TRDV1 to TRDJ1; unclear D gene. The sequence was collected from a human donor in good health. Source material: Vdelta1 gamma-delta T cells from blood grown in culture (DOT cells). CDR3 sequence (DNA): TGTGCTCTTGGGGACGTAACTAGAAGTCGGCCGTACACCGATAAACTCATCTTT. Translating it yields CALGDVTRSRPYTDKLIF.